This TCR beta chain appears in the sequencing data of a study of OX40 agonist ivuxolimab in advanced cancers. On the study more broadly: Enrollees could have had prior anti-PD-1, anti-PD-L1 or anti-CTLA-4 therapy, which around 40% had received.

Germline trimming cut 6 bases from V and 7 bases from J; bases unmatched to any gene: 8. This CDR3 comprises 15 residues. CDR1 is SGHRS, CDR2 YFSETQ, per germline. Exclusion of a patient followed from autoimmune disease history or systemic immunosuppression. Assay: immunoSEQ multiplex PCR; the TCRdb copy retains only in-frame clones and omits some. The sample records 90,000 or so clones, roughly 87% being singletons. This receptor was obtained from an adult with an advanced solid tumor such as melanoma, head and neck, liver or kidney cancer. The chain recombines TRBV5-1 with TRBJ1-6, with 9 bases lining up with TRBD1. The sample consisted of CD4+ or CD8+ T cells sorted from blood, taken in a trial of the OX40 agonist ivuxolimab. CDR3 sequence: CASTEGTGTNSPLHF. CDR3 bases: TGCGCCAGCACCGAAGGGACAGGGACGAATTCACCCCTCCACTTT.